The 30 T cell receptor beta chains below were found in one sample sequenced in a study of T cell responses to AZD1222 COVID-19 vaccine. TCRdb keeps only in-frame clones here, not all; method: immunoSEQ multiplex PCR. The profile shows some 180,000 clones, 80% to 95% of them singletons. Source: peripheral blood, taken 28 days after the second AZD1222 dose. All receptors come from an adult who received the AZD1222 COVID-19 vaccine.

The chain joins TRBV7-2 to TRBJ2-3; 7 nucleotides align to TRBD2. V lost 0 bases and J lost 6; bases outside the gene matches: 3. CDR3 length equals 14 residues. The germline V gene encodes CDR1 SGHTA and CDR2 FQGNSA. The chain's CDR3 is CASSLAGGRDTQYF. CDR3 nucleotides: TGTGCCAGCAGCTTAGCGGGGGGGAGGGATACGCAGTATTTT.

This chain links TRBV13 with TRBJ2-1, with D tentatively TRBD1 (5 bases). V gave up 2 bases and J gave up 5 bases, with 7 bases separating them. In germline, CDR1 is PRHDT, CDR2 FYEKMQ (reference sequence). CDR3 length: 13 amino acids. CDR3 bases: TGTGCCAGCAGCTTACAGGGTCACAATGAGCAGTTCTTC. It yields the protein CASSLQGHNEQFF.

This rearrangement joins TRBV30 to TRBJ1-3; the D is unclear. The CDR3 extends over 14 amino acids. Germline-derived CDR1 and CDR2 are GTSNPN and SVGIG (reference sequence). V lost 4 bases and J lost 7, with 17 bases in between. For the CDR3, the DNA is TGTGCCTGGACCTGGTCCCTTTCTCGCAACACCATATATTTT. It specifies CAWTWSLSRNTIYF.

The CDR3 DNA reads TGTGCCAGCAGCGCGGAGACTAGCGGGACCGGGGAGCTGTTTTTT. Its translation is CASSAETSGTGELFF. The chain recombines TRBV9 with TRBJ2-2, with TRBD2 matching over 10 bases. Germline loops: CDR1 SGDLS, CDR2 YYNGEE. The CDR3 loop spans 15 amino acids. V lost 3 bases, J lost 5 bases, and 4 bases stayed unmatched.

The table lists this clone with a few counts. The rearrangement joins TRBV18 to TRBJ1-2; 7 nucleotides agree with TRBD1. The CDR3 totals 17 residues. The germline V gene has CDR1 KGHSH and CDR2 LQKENI. V gave up 6 bases and J gave up 1 base; unmatched junction bases: 14. CDR3 region: CASSRDSPESNNYGYTF. In DNA, the CDR3 is TGTGCCAGCTCGCGGGACAGCCCAGAAAGCAATAACTATGGCTACACCTTC.

CDR3 loop: CASSLEAYQPQHF. The CDR3 bases are TGTGCCAGCAGCTTAGAAGCCTATCAGCCCCAGCATTTT. This chain joins TRBV7-9 and TRBJ1-5, with no clear D. V lost 1 base and J lost 5, with 6 bases in between. CDR1 is SEHNR, CDR2 FQNEAQ, per germline (reference sequence). The CDR3 is 13 amino acids. The variable domain in full, with the rest retrieved from reference TRBV7-9 and TRBJ1-5, is DTGVSQNPRHKITKRGQNVTFRCDPISEHNRLYWYRQTLGQGPEFLTYFQNEAQLEKSRLLSDRFSAERPKGSFSTLEIQRTEQGDSAMYLCASSLEAYQPQHFGDGTRLSIL.

This chain joins TRBV9 and TRBJ1-5; 8 nucleotides line up with TRBD1. The junction had 3 bases not matched to a gene; V was cut back by 0 bases and J by 7 bases. Germline V gene sequence: CDR1 SGDLS, CDR2 YYNGEE. The CDR3 runs to 14 residues. DNA for the CDR3: TGTGCCAGCAGCGTAGGACAGGGGAGCCAGCCCCAGCATTTT. It is translated as CASSVGQGSQPQHF. The full variable domain, with the rest looked up from reference TRBV9 and TRBJ1-5, is DSGVTQTPKHLITATGQRVTLRCSPRSGDLSVYWYQQSLDQGLQFLIQYYNGEERAKGNILERFSAQQFPDLHSELNLSSLELGDSALYFCASSVGQGSQPQHFGDGTRLSIL.

The V and J genes are TRBV5-5 and TRBJ1-1; 8 nucleotides match TRBD1. CDR1 SGHKS and CDR2 YYEKEE come from the germline V gene (reference sequence). J was trimmed by 5 bases and V by 3 bases; bases with no gene match: 12. CDR3 length: 16 amino acids. In nucleotides, the CDR3 is TGTGCCAGCAGCTCTTTCCTTCAGGGGGCGAGTACTGAAGCTTTCTTT. Its translation: CASSSFLQGASTEAFF.

The rearrangement uses TRBV12-5 and TRBJ1-1; TRBD1 matches 7 bases. J lost 5 bases, V lost 7 bases, and 10 bases had no gene match. This CDR3 has 14 residues. Germline V lookup: CDR1 LGHNT, CDR2 FRNRAP. The DNA of the CDR3 is TGTGCTAGTGTCGTGACAGGGAGGGTAACTGAAGCTTTCTTT. Translated, it gives CASVVTGRVTEAFF.

The chain employs TRBV5-1 and TRBJ2-7, with D maybe TRBD2 (6 bases). Trimming shortened V by 6 bases and J by 0 bases, and 13 bases separated the two germline ends. Germline CDR1 SGHRS, CDR2 YFSETQ. The CDR3 consists of 14 residues. CDR3 nucleotides: TGCGCCAGCATGGGAAGCGGGCCCTCCTACGAGCAGTACTTC. Translation: CASMGSGPSYEQYF.

This chain joins TRBV21-1 and TRBJ1-6. TRBV21-1 is recorded as a pseudogene. The CDR3 is 16 residues long. The CDR3 region has the DNA TGTGCCAGCAGCTTTAGTAGGGGCGCGGGGAATTCACCCCTCCACTTT. This translates into CASSFSRGAGNSPLHF.

The rearrangement uses TRBV1 and TRBJ2-1; the table gives TRBD2 as D, unverified against the DNA. TRBV1 is reported as a pseudogene. The CDR3 loop spans 15 amino acids. In DNA form, the CDR3 reads TGCACCAGCAGCCAGGCGGGACTCTTCTACAATGAGCAGTTCTTC. It encodes CTSSQAGLFYNEQFF.

The V gene is TRBV18, the J gene TRBJ2-7; no firm D call. Trimming left V 3 bases short and J 4 bases short, with 4 bases between. This CDR3 is built from 11 residues. Germline V gives CDR1 KGHSH, CDR2 LQKENI. The CDR3 sequence is CASSPEYEQYF. The DNA for the CDR3 is TGTGCCAGCTCACCGGAATACGAGCAGTACTTC.

V gene TRBV10-3 combines with J gene TRBJ1-6; 7 positions match TRBD1. The germline V gene encodes CDR1 ENHRY and CDR2 SYGVKD. The trim removed 7 bases at V and 9 bases at J, leaving 9 bases unmatched. This CDR3 is built from 14 residues. The CDR3 bases are TGTGCCATCAAAACAGGGGAAGACCGTTCACCCCTCCACTTT. Translated, it gives CAIKTGEDRSPLHF.

The chain joins TRBV28 to TRBJ1-1; D uncertain. The CDR3 extends over 13 amino acids. Trimming shortened V by 2 bases and J by 5 bases, and 9 bases separated the two germline ends. Germline lookup yields CDR1 MDHEN and CDR2 SYDVKM. CDR3 sequence: CASSLEGATEAFF. Written as DNA, the CDR3 is TGTGCCAGCAGTTTAGAGGGCGCGACTGAAGCTTTCTTT.

This chain connects TRBV6-1 to TRBJ2-7; 10 nucleotides line up with TRBD1. Germline lookup yields CDR1 MNHNS and CDR2 SASEGT. The V gene end was trimmed by 3 bases and the J gene end by 3 bases; junction bases not matched to a gene: 5. The CDR3 is made up of 15 amino acids. The CDR3 nucleotides read TGTGCCAGCAGTGAGGGACAGGGGAGTCTCTACGAGCAGTACTTC. It translates to CASSEGQGSLYEQYF.

J is TRBJ1-4 and V is TRBV5-6; 7 bases match TRBD1. Germline-derived CDR1 and CDR2 are SGHDT and YYEEEE. V was pared by 4 bases and J by 5 bases, with 11 bases of the junction left unmatched. The CDR3 length is 16 residues. The CDR3 sequence is CASSRQGARGNEKLFF. CDR3 coding DNA: TGTGCCAGCAGCAGACAGGGTGCGAGGGGGAATGAAAAACTGTTTTTT.

The chain recombines TRBV7-2 with TRBJ1-3, with unresolved D. This CDR3 comprises 17 residues. Per germline, CDR1 SGHTA and CDR2 FQGNSA. The ends were cut back, 2 bases at V and 0 bases at J, with 14 bases in the middle. CDR3 residues: CASSLNPTGVSGNTIYF. CDR3 nucleotide sequence: TGTGCCAGCAGCTTAAATCCTACGGGCGTCTCTGGAAACACCATATATTTT. The full variable domain, in which reference TRBV7-2 and TRBJ1-3 provide the parts outside the CDR3, is GAGVSQSPSNKVTEKGKDVELRCDPISGHTALYWYRQSLGQGLEFLIYFQGNSAPDKSGLPSDRFSAERTGGSVSTLTIQRTQQEDSAVYLCASSLNPTGVSGNTIYFGEGSWLTVV.

This chain joins TRBV10-3 and TRBJ2-7; no firm D call. Germline lookup yields CDR1 ENHRY and CDR2 SYGVKD. Trimming took 4 bases from V and 4 from J, leaving 11 bases between them. The CDR3 is made up of 13 amino acids. CDR3 region: CAISGKSRYEQYF. DNA for the CDR3: TGTGCCATCAGTGGGAAAAGTCGTTACGAGCAGTACTTC.

This rearrangement joins TRBV19 to TRBJ2-7, with 8 nucleotides matching TRBD1. The V gene end was trimmed by 10 bases and the J gene end by 3 bases; junction bases not matched to a gene: 8. The CDR3 covers 13 residues. Per the germline V gene, CDR1 is LNHDA and CDR2 is SQIVND (reference sequence). The CDR3 reads CAIHHRGFYEQYF. The CDR3, as DNA: TGTGCCATCCACCACAGGGGGTTCTACGAGCAGTACTTC.

The chain has TRBV5-1 and TRBJ2-7, with 9 nucleotides matching TRBD1. Germline-derived CDR1 and CDR2 are SGHRS and YFSETQ. Trimming cost V 2 bases and J 2 bases; bases outside gene matches: 8. This CDR3 is 16 amino acids long. Here the CDR3 reads CASSFGRDRVTYEQYF. CDR3 coding DNA: TGCGCCAGCAGCTTTGGAAGGGACAGGGTGACCTACGAGCAGTACTTC.

CDR3 protein: CSAGWDEQYF. As DNA, the CDR3 is TGCAGTGCTGGCTGGGACGAGCAGTACTTC. The gene calls are TRBV20-1 and TRBJ2-7, with D uncertain. Germline V CDR1 and CDR2: DFQATT, SNEGSKA (reference sequence). The CDR3 loop spans 10 amino acids. Trimming took 5 bases from V and 5 from J, leaving 7 bases between them.

The chain joins TRBV7-2 to TRBJ1-4; maybe TRBD1 (5 bases). With 5 bases removed from V and 7 bases from J, the gap between germline ends came to 17 bases. The CDR3 runs 15 residues. Germline-derived CDR1 and CDR2 are SGHTA and FQGNSA. In nucleotides, the CDR3 is TGTGCCAGCAGCCCCACCGTAGGGGAGGTTGAAAAACTGTTTTTT. Protein: CASSPTVGEVEKLFF.

This clone has just a few counts. This chain uses TRBV5-4 with TRBJ1-1; no firm D call. In germline, CDR1 is SGHNT, CDR2 YYREEE (reference sequence). The V end was cut by 0 bases, the J end by 1 base, with 13 bases between. The CDR3 extends over 16 amino acids. The CDR3 DNA reads as TGTGCCAGCAGCTTGGCCACGGGTTGGTCGAACACTGAAGCTTTCTTT. It translates to CASSLATGWSNTEAFF.

Only a few counts were recorded for this clone. The same CDR3 also results from other DNA sequences found in this sample. The chain recombines TRBV30 with TRBJ1-2, with unresolved D. This CDR3 has 13 residues. In germline, CDR1 is GTSNPN, CDR2 SVGIG (reference sequence). The ends were cut back, 0 bases at V and 2 bases at J, with 7 bases in the middle. CDR3 nucleotide sequence: TGTGCCTGGAGTGTCGAGGCGAACTATGGCTACACCTTC. It encodes CAWSVEANYGYTF.

This sequence joins TRBV11-2 and TRBJ2-3, with 9 bases lining up with TRBD1. Trimming removed 4 bases from V and 3 bases from J; junction bases left unmatched: 14. The germline gives CDR1 SGHAT, CDR2 FQNNGV. The CDR3 spans 18 residues. The CDR3, as DNA: TGTGCCAGCAGCTCGATAATACAGGGGGCCGATTGGACAGATACGCAGTATTTT. It translates to CASSSIIQGADWTDTQYF.

V is TRBV28 and J is TRBJ2-1; 9 nucleotides match TRBD2. Trimming took 6 bases from V and 0 from J; bases not matched to a gene: 3. CDR1 and CDR2 from the germline V gene are MDHEN and SYDVKM. This CDR3 contains 15 residues. The CDR3 bases are TGTGCCAGCAGCTCTAGCGGGGTCTCCTACAATGAGCAGTTCTTC. This gives the protein CASSSSGVSYNEQFF.

V gene TRBV3-1 (or the pseudogene TRBV3-2) combines with J gene TRBJ1-5; no reliable D call. Per germline, CDR1 LGHDT and CDR2 YNNKEL (reference sequence). The CDR3 has 14 residues. V shed 1 base and J shed 3 bases, with 7 bases lying between them. The CDR3 loop reads CASSQGGHNQPQHF. CDR3 coding DNA: TGTGCCAGCAGCCAAGGTGGGCACAATCAGCCCCAGCATTTT.

This chain links TRBV7-9 with TRBJ1-3; weak D call: TRBD1 (5 bases). With 3 bases removed from V and 0 bases from J, the gap between germline ends came to 9 bases. Germline V CDR1 and CDR2: SEHNR, FQNEAQ (reference sequence). This CDR3 region has 15 residues. CDR3 residues: CASSFAGLSGNTIYF. The CDR3 DNA sequence: TGTGCCAGCAGCTTCGCAGGGCTCTCTGGAAACACCATATATTTT.

CDR3 residues: CSARGQRNQPQHF. In DNA form, the CDR3 reads TGCAGTGCTCGTGGACAGAGGAATCAGCCCCAGCATTTT. The genes are TRBV20-1 and TRBJ1-5, with D maybe TRBD1 (6 bases). The CDR3 extends over 13 amino acids. The germline V and J ends were trimmed by 5 bases and 4 bases, with 12 bases remaining between them. Germline V gene lookup returns CDR1 DFQATT and CDR2 SNEGSKA (reference sequence).